This T cell receptor (beta chain) was retrieved from a study of blood T cell repertoires in COVID-19. Some clones are missing from TCRdb's copy, which holds only in-frame ones; the method was immunoSEQ multiplex PCR. The sample yields roughly 90,000 clones, less than 85% seen once. Germline-derived CDR1 and CDR2 are MNHEY and SVGAGI. CDR3 size: 12 residues. Trimming took 6 bases from V and 3 from J, leaving 8 bases between them. A note on this clone: The sample has other DNA sequences that encode this CDR3 too.

This TCR derives from a woman in her sixties or seventies with acute or convalescent COVID-19. The sequenced material came from peripheral blood. The chain is built from TRBV6-5 and TRBJ1-2; D is unresolved. The CDR3 loop is CASSRQDYGYTF. The CDR3 DNA follows: TGTGCCAGCAGCAGGCAGGACTATGGCTACACCTTC.